This T cell receptor (beta chain) was documented in a study of T cell repertoires in cytomegalovirus infection. Germline V gene lookup returns CDR1 MNHEY and CDR2 SMNVEV (reference sequence). Trimming took off 0 bases at V and 3 bases at J, with 6 bases between the two ends. The CDR3 is 14 amino acids. TCRdb reprocessed the reads with MiXCR, giving one entry per CDR3 protein. The sample includes fewer than 1,000,000 distinct CDR3 sequences, about a third of them seen just once. About this clonotype: Its specificity is not known.

The chain employs TRBV27 and TRBJ1-5; D is ambiguous. The source material was cultured CD8+ T cells from PBMCs, sampled from culture after CMV antigen stimulation. The sequence was obtained from a human donor in good health (CMV status not recorded). Some clones in this sample may be carry-over from other donors' samples. CDR3 region: CASSLSSVNQPQHF. Written as DNA, the CDR3 is TGTGCCAGCAGTTTATCCAGCGTCAATCAGCCCCAGCATTTT.